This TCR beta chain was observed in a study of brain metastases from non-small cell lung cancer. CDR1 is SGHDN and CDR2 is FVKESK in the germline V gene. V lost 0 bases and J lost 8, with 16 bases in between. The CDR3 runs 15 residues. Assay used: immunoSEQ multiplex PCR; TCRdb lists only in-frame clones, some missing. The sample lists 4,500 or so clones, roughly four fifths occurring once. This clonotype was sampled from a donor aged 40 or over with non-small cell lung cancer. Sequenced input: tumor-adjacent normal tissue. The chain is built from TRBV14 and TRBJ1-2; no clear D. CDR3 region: CASSQEKVRSVGYTF. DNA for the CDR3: TGTGCCAGCAGCCAAGAAAAGGTCCGTTCGGTAGGCTACACCTTC.